This TCR beta chain was captured by sequencing in a study of identical twins. The junction had 6 bases not matched to a gene; V was cut back by 5 bases and J by 0 bases. Germline values: CDR1 SGHTA, CDR2 FQGNSA. This CDR3 is 15 amino acids long. This clonotype was observed a few times. TCRdb itself ran the 5' RACE reads through MiXCR, one entry per CDR3 protein. The table lists over 200,000 distinct CDR3 sequences, 10% to 13% of them singletons. The chain links TRBV7-2 to TRBJ2-5, with 7 positions matching TRBD1. Sequenced input: memory T cells sorted from blood. The source is a man aged 50 to 59 in good health. The CDR3 nucleotides are TGTGCCAGCAGCCCCCGGGACAGCAACCAAGAGACCCAGTACTTC. Protein sequence: CASSPRDSNQETQYF.